The source of this T cell receptor beta chain is a study of blood T cell repertoires in COVID-19. Background on the study: The samples span acute and convalescent COVID-19 from the United States, Italy and Spain.

The method was immunoSEQ multiplex PCR; TCRdb's version includes in-frame clones alone and lacks a portion of them. The data hold about 66,000 clones, with about 86% observed a single time. The CDR3 runs to 12 residues. In germline, CDR1 is MNHNS, CDR2 SASEGT. V was clipped by 2 bases and J by 5 bases, with 4 bases between them. Sequencing used peripheral blood. The V gene is TRBV6-1, the J gene TRBJ1-5; D is uncertain. The receptor was derived from a man aged 50 or older with active COVID-19. Here the CDR3 reads CASSENYQPQHF. The CDR3 region has the DNA TGTGCCAGCAGTGAAAACTATCAGCCCCAGCATTTT.